This T cell receptor beta chain appears in the sequencing data of a study of cytomegalovirus exposure and HLA in healthy donors. Findings and limits, study-wide: V- and J-gene trimming in TCR beta was tied to a missense DCLRE1C variant by an analysis performed later. After further analysis at a later stage, roughly 16,000 TCR beta sequences were associated with HLA alleles at 0.05 false discovery rate. In an earlier analysis, about 87% or about 30%: the productive usage of most TCR beta V segments. In a later analysis, TCR association rates varied by HLA locus: DRB1 most, HLA-C fewest.

Concerning this clone: Its specificity is unknown.

CDR1 and CDR2 (germline): GTSNPN, SVGIG (reference sequence). Trimming cost V 2 bases and J 5 bases, with 10 bases left between them. The length of the CDR3 is 13 residues. Primers included in the PCR were 60 Vbeta and 13 Jbeta primers. TCRdb's table, derived via immunoSEQ multiplex PCR, lists solely in-frame clones and lacks some. The table records nearly 110,000 clones, over 75% of them present only once. The receptor comes from a man aged 30-40 years in good health and CMV-seronegative. Material: PBMCs. The chain combines TRBV30 with TRBJ1-5; D might be TRBD1 (5 bases). CDR3 amino acids: CAWSSGGDQPQHF. The DNA for the CDR3 is TGTGCCTGGAGTTCGGGGGGAGATCAGCCCCAGCATTTT. Complete variable domain (other parts from reference TRBV30 and TRBJ1-5): SQTIHQWPATLVQPVGSPLSLECTVEGTSNPNLYWYRQAAGRGLQLLFYSVGIGQISSEVPQNLSASRPQDRQFILSSKKLLLSDSGFYLCAWSSGGDQPQHFGDGTRLSIL.